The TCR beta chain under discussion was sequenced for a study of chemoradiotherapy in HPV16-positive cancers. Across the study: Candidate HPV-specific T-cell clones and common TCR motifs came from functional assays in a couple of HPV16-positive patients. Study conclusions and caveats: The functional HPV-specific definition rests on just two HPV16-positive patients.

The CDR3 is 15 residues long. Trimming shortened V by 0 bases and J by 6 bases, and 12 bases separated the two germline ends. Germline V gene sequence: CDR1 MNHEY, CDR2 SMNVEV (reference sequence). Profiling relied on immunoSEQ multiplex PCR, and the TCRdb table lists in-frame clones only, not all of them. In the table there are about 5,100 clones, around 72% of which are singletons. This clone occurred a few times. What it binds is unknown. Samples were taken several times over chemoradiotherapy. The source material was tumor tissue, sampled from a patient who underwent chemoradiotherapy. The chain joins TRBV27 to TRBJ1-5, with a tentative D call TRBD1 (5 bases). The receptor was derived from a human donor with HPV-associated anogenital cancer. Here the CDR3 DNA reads TGTGCCAGCAGTTTATCGGGGGAGGGTAGTCAGCCCCAGCATTTT. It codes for CASSLSGEGSQPQHF.